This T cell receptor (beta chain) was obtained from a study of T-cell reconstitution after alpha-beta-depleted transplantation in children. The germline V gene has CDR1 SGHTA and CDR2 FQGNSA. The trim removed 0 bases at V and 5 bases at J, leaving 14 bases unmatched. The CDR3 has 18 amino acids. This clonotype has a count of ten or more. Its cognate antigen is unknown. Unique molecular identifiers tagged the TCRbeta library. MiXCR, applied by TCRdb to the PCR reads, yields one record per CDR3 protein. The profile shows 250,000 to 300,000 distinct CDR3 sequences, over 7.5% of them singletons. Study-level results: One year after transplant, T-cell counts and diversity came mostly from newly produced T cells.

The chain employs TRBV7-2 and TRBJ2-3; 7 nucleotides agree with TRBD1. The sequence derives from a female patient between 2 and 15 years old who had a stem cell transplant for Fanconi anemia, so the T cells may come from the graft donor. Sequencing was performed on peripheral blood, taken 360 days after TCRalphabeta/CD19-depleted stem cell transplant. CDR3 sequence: CASSLADRVWTFGDTQYF. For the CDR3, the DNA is TGTGCCAGCAGCTTAGCAGACAGGGTCTGGACTTTTGGAGATACGCAGTATTTT.